Following are 17 T cell receptor beta chains from one sample sequenced in a study of blood T cell repertoires in COVID-19. TCRdb's copy holds only in-frame clones and misses some; the assay was immunoSEQ multiplex PCR. The sample carries about 140,000 clones, more than 75% recorded once. Sequencing was performed on peripheral blood. All receptors derive from a human donor in a cohort sampled during active COVID-19.

V is TRBV9 and J is TRBJ2-5, with D perhaps matching TRBD1 (6 bases). V lost 1 base and J lost 2, with 18 bases in between. In germline, CDR1 is SGDLS, CDR2 YYNGEE. The CDR3 runs 17 residues. DNA of the CDR3: TGTGCCAGCAGCGTAACTCCCGGACAGACGACTCAAGAGACCCAGTACTTC. Protein sequence: CASSVTPGQTTQETQYF.

As for this clone: The identical CDR3 is also encoded by other nucleotide sequences in the sample. This rearrangement joins TRBV5-1 to TRBJ2-2, with 7 bases lining up with TRBD2. Germline CDR1 reads SGHRS; CDR2 reads YFSETQ. The CDR3 covers 15 residues. V lost 1 base to trimming and J lost 6 bases; unmatched junction nucleotides: 6. CDR3 bases: TGCGCCAGCAGCTTGACGGCGGGAGACCCCGGGGAGCTGTTTTTT. Amino acid sequence: CASSLTAGDPGELFF.

The V call is TRBV5-1, the J call TRBJ2-7; no firm D call. V was cut by 4 bases and J by 0 bases, with 11 bases left in between. Germline loops: CDR1 SGHRS, CDR2 YFSETQ. The CDR3 runs 14 residues. This CDR3 is CASSGLLSSYEQYF. Written as DNA, the CDR3 is TGCGCCAGCAGCGGGCTTCTAAGCTCCTACGAGCAGTACTTC.

The V and J genes are TRBV28 and TRBJ2-5, with 8 bases identical to TRBD2. From germline, CDR1 is MDHEN and CDR2 SYDVKM. The junction had 10 bases not matched to a gene; V was cut back by 6 bases and J by 4 bases. The CDR3 is 15 residues long. CDR3 nucleotide sequence: TGTGCCAGCAGCCCGGGACTAGTCCTAGGAGAGACCCAGTACTTC. Translating gives CASSPGLVLGETQYF.

The CDR3 reads CASSYDRAWNTIYF. The CDR3 nucleotides are TGTGCCAGCAGCTACGACAGGGCTTGGAACACCATATATTTT. This chain links TRBV28 with TRBJ1-3, with TRBD1 identical over 7 bases. The germline V gene has CDR1 MDHEN and CDR2 SYDVKM. Trimming took 6 bases from V and 7 from J; bases not matched to a gene: 9. The CDR3 has 14 amino acids.

The chain is built from TRBV5-1 and TRBJ2-2; D not certain. There are 13 residues in the CDR3. CDR1 SGHRS and CDR2 YFSETQ come from the germline V gene. Trimming left V 4 bases short and J 4 bases short, with 8 bases between. CDR3 residues: CASSLTGTGELFF. CDR3 sequence (DNA): TGCGCCAGCAGCCTGACGGGCACCGGGGAGCTGTTTTTT.

There are a few counts of this clone. This rearrangement joins TRBV6-5 to TRBJ1-2; 8 nucleotides line up with TRBD1. V shed 6 bases, J shed 5 bases, and the junction held 11 bases outside the gene matches. This CDR3 contains 15 residues. Germline assignment: CDR1 MNHEY and CDR2 SVGAGI. The CDR3 DNA is TGTGCCAGCAGGAAAACCCAGGGGGCGACGTATGGCTACACCTTC. Its protein product is CASRKTQGATYGYTF.

The chain uses TRBV7-3 and TRBJ1-1; weak D call: TRBD1 (6 bases). Germline CDR1 is SGHTA and CDR2 is FQGTGA. V lost 3 bases and J 0 bases, leaving 11 bases between the germline ends. CDR3 length: 15 amino acids. The CDR3 DNA follows: TGTGCCAGCAGCTTGAGGGGGACGGTGAACACTGAAGCTTTCTTT. It specifies CASSLRGTVNTEAFF.

This chain links TRBV5-6 with TRBJ1-2; possibly TRBD1 for D (5 bases). This CDR3 region has 12 residues. Between the trimmed V and J ends, which lost 2 bases and 6 bases, there was a span of 8 bases. Germline V lookup: CDR1 SGHDT, CDR2 YYEEEE. The CDR3 nucleotides are TGTGCCAGCAGCTTTTGGGGGGATGGCTACACCTTC. Its translation: CASSFWGDGYTF. The complete variable domain, with remaining parts taken from reference TRBV5-6 and TRBJ1-2, reads DAGVTQSPTHLIKTRGQQVTLRCSPKSGHDTVSWYQQALGQGPQFIFQYYEEEERQRGNFPDRFSGHQFPNYSSELNVNALLLGDSALYLCASSFWGDGYTFGSGTRLTVV.

This sequence joins TRBV28 and TRBJ1-4; D gene uncertain. The germline V and J ends were trimmed by 1 base and 3 bases, with 12 bases remaining between them. The CDR3 runs to 16 residues. Germline values: CDR1 MDHEN, CDR2 SYDVKM. This CDR3 is CASSLSGDHANEKLFF. CDR3 bases: TGTGCCAGCAGTTTATCGGGAGACCACGCTAATGAAAAACTGTTTTTT. The full variable domain, completed using reference TRBV28 and TRBJ1-4, is DVKVTQSSRYLVKRTGEKVFLECVQDMDHENMFWYRQDPGLGLRLIYFSYDVKMKEKGDIPEGYSVSREKKERFSLILESASTNQTSMYLCASSLSGDHANEKLFFGSGTQLSVL.

CDR3 region: CASSLGTSSPYEQYF. The DNA for the CDR3 is TGTGCCAGCAGTTTAGGGACTAGCAGCCCCTACGAGCAGTACTTC. The chain has TRBV27 and TRBJ2-7; 9 bases line up with TRBD2. Germline V gene data show CDR1 as MNHEY and CDR2 as SMNVEV (reference sequence). The CDR3 is made up of 15 amino acids. V dropped 2 bases and J dropped 2; count of bases not matched to a gene: 4.

The CDR3 DNA is TGTGCCAGCGGGGCAGGGGGCTATGGCTACACCTTC. Its protein is CASGAGGYGYTF. V is TRBV28 and J is TRBJ1-2; 7 bases map to TRBD1. V trimming: 8 bases; J trimming: 4 bases; junction bases outside the gene matches: 4. Germline CDR1 and CDR2: MDHEN and SYDVKM. The CDR3 runs to 12 residues.

This clone is a singleton in its sample. This sequence joins TRBV7-2 and TRBJ1-1, with a weak D call TRBD1 (5 bases). Germline CDR1 and CDR2: SGHTA and FQGNSA. V gave up 0 bases and J gave up 4 bases, with 9 bases separating them. The length of the CDR3 is 14 residues. The CDR3 region has the DNA TGTGCCAGCAGCTTAGCGCAGGGATTCACTGAAGCTTTCTTT. Its protein is CASSLAQGFTEAFF.

The chain links TRBV3-1 (or the pseudogene TRBV3-2) to TRBJ2-1; D perhaps matches TRBD2 (5 bases). CDR1 and CDR2 (germline): LGHDT, YNNKEL (reference sequence). Between the trimmed V and J ends, which lost 6 bases and 3 bases, there was a span of 9 bases. This CDR3 has 13 residues. The CDR3 reads CASREDGYNEQFF. CDR3 bases: TGTGCCAGCAGGGAGGACGGCTACAATGAGCAGTTCTTC.

The rearrangement uses TRBV6-5 and TRBJ2-7, with D maybe TRBD2 (6 bases). Germline CDR1 MNHEY, CDR2 SVGAGI. Trimming removed 8 bases from V and 4 bases from J, with 21 bases in between. This CDR3 contains 15 residues. The CDR3 spells CASRETGEFGYEQYF. The CDR3 nucleotides are TGTGCCAGCCGAGAGACGGGAGAGTTTGGGTACGAGCAGTACTTC.

The genes are TRBV29-1 and TRBJ2-7, with 10 bases lining up with TRBD2. This CDR3 is 14 amino acids long. In germline, CDR1 is SQVTM, CDR2 ANQGSEA. The V segment lost 4 bases and the J segment 1 base; nucleotides outside the gene matches: 4. The CDR3 nucleotides read TGCAGCGTTGGAGGGACTAGCGTATCCTACGAGCAGTACTTC. Its protein product is CSVGGTSVSYEQYF.

The chain recombines TRBV4-2 with TRBJ2-3, with TRBD2 identical over 7 bases. The length of the CDR3 is 15 residues. With 1 base clipped from V and 2 bases from J, the junction kept 3 bases outside the gene matches. CDR1 is LGHNA, CDR2 YNFKEQ, per germline. CDR3 DNA: TGTGCCAGCAGCCAAGCGGGAGGCTCCACAGATACGCAGTATTTT. It codes for CASSQAGGSTDTQYF.